This T cell receptor beta chain was retrieved from a study of cytomegalovirus exposure and HLA in healthy donors (dated 2017 in TCRdb). As for the study more broadly: An earlier analysis of some 550 of the donors reported more than 250 Gb of sequence data and more than 90 million unique TCR beta sequences from some 180 million T cells. An early release that covered roughly 600 HLA-typed donors contained about 300 gigabases of sequencing data and 70 million to 100 million unique TCR sequences. The genetic ancestry cluster associated with self-reported Caucasian donors included 80% to 90% of the roughly 400 genotyped donors. The study was designed to test whether signatures of past pathogen exposure could be identified by cataloging public T cell receptors. The T cell repertoires of around 730 subjects were profiled by immunosequencing and related to cytomegalovirus serostatus. A separate validation cohort of roughly 130 different subjects was used in addition to the approximately 640-subject first cohort. To predict cytomegalovirus infection status, the study brought together high-throughput TCR immunosequencing, statistical association of individual TCRs with disease status, and machine learning. In a later analysis, previously published TCR beta repertoires from 550 to 700 donors were re-analyzed and high-resolution HLA genotyping was added so that TCR occurrence patterns could be studied. Rather than using new phenotypic data, the later analysis identified candidate immune exposures from TCR beta sequences and from how often those sequences occurred across donors. In an earlier analysis of 587 of the donors, high-throughput TCR beta sequencing was used to judge whether each TCR beta V gene segment behaved as functional or pseudogenic. Donor age, sex, ethnicity and CMV serostatus were collected together with the repertoire data. A later genetic analysis used genome-wide SNP genotypes for about three fifths of the 666 donors, treating that subset as a discovery cohort. Every discovery cohort repertoire had been produced on one sequencing platform. Class I and class II HLA loci were covered by the typing at four-digit resolution. The number of donors typed differed by locus, with about 620-630 for A, B, C, DRB1 and DQB1, around 520 for DQA1, 600 to 610 for DPA1, and 450 to 480 for DPB1. Four or five DR-DQ haplotypes were handled as single units for association and clustering because linkage in the cohort was strong. Among a few hundred genotyped donors of the cohort, an average of roughly 240,000 unique TCR beta nucleotide sequences were sequenced per donor, roughly a sixth of them non-productive. Summary of the overall study and its limitations: A cluster of highly shared sequence variants was judged likely to be a technical artifact of the sequencing pipeline. According to a later analysis, most CMV-associated TCR beta chains appeared to be HLA-restricted, and the HLA associations seemed to be driven largely by CMV exposure. The study gave a list of 150 to 200 TCR beta chains associated with cytomegalovirus. Because some donors lacked HLA typing at each locus, the association tests relied only on the typed subset. The classifier was reported to diagnose cytomegalovirus status with high specificity and sensitivity in both the original and validation cohorts. A later analysis found that HLA-associated TCR beta chains were more clonally expanded and had lower generation probabilities than equally common non-associated chains. In an earlier analysis of over 550 of the donors, most TCR beta V segments were observed in productive rearrangements about 87% or about 30% of the time, broadly matching IMGT annotations. Several of the top co-occurrence clusters appeared to be linked to parvovirus B19, influenza, CMV and Epstein-Barr virus, according to a later analysis. A later analysis associated 16,951 TCR beta sequences with specific HLA alleles at a false discovery rate of 0.05. Immune exposure information for the cohort was limited to CMV serostatus. In a later analysis, the rate of TCR association differed among HLA loci, with DRB1 alleles having the most associated TCRs and HLA-C alleles having the fewest. Over 15 rarely observed V segments, including chromosome 9 orphons, were excluded from the earlier analysis of some 590 of the donors because counts were too low. According to the authors, the approach could potentially be generalized to other disease states and immunological phenotypes. V-gene and J-gene trimming of TCR beta chains was associated with a missense DCLRE1C variant in a later genetic analysis, and the association was replicated in an independent cohort. In a later genetic analysis, fewer N-insertions in productive TCRs were reported among donors in an Asian-associated ancestry cluster than the approximately 670-donor mean. Correlated functional status among segregating V segments might reflect linkage disequilibrium, but an unknown experimental factor could not be ruled out. A few of the identified cytomegalovirus-associated TCR beta chains were confirmed in vitro to be specific for cytomegalovirus antigens. Assigning TCR associations to individual alleles was difficult when HLA alleles, especially DR and DQ, strongly co-occurred. Most TCR sequences were seen in very few donors, while some public TCRs were found in many individuals. The 87-base-pair reads could not distinguish some IMGT-functional V segments, including TRBV6-2 and TRBV6-3, so those segments were excluded. Only TCR beta chains were sequenced in this cohort, and the absence of alpha or paired-chain data limited detectable features. The presence/absence analyses assumed that sequencing depth was roughly uniform across donors, and that assumption may not be true. A further reported finding was that TCR beta sequences accurately predicted the HLA-A and HLA-B alleles for most subjects in the first cohort.

In regard to this clone: No antigen is known for it. No base quality values were provided; no much bigger clone lies one nucleotide off.

In total, 630 or so healthy bone marrow donors made up the cohort. At the time of sampling, all cohort members were nominally healthy, though unrecorded immune exposures were likely present. The donor was CMV seronegative and was included in the group of under 450 seronegative cohort members. A peripheral blood sample was provided by each donor, and peripheral blood mononuclear cells were used for TCR beta sequencing. The Qiagen DNeasy Blood Extraction Kit was used to extract genomic DNA from the blood cell samples. The germline V and J ends show losses of 2 bases and 2 bases respectively, and no gene match explains 1 base of the junction. Including the terminal cysteine and phenylalanine, the CDR3 comprises 14 residues. Left in the record is the CDR3 DNA by itself, 42 bases read in frame from the first base. Based on the germline V gene, the CDR1 and CDR2 sequences are KGHSH and LQKENI. Libraries were prepared through the immunoSEQ multiplex PCR assay. The multiplex PCR relied on a mix of 60 forward primers for TCR Vbeta segments and 13 reverse primers for TCR Jbeta segments. The CDR3 region of rearranged TCR beta genes was amplified from genomic DNA by a multiplex PCR assay. The amplified TCR beta libraries were sequenced on the Illumina HiSeq System as 87-base-pair reads. In the paper's pipeline: A later analysis counted tens of millions of unique TCR beta chains across the 666 repertoires, and roughly 9.9 million of these chains were shared by at least two donors. Raw reads were error-corrected and collapsed into unique sequences by a nearest-neighbor algorithm in which closely related sequences were merged to remove PCR and sequencing errors. Alignment of CDR3 sequences to IMGT reference sequences was used to assign V, D and J gene segments. Each retained sequence needed at least a six-nucleotide match to both a V gene segment and a J gene segment. Rearrangements were called productive when the CDR3 lacked stop codons and stayed in frame with V and J; all others were non-productive. Following IMGT convention, CDR3 was defined as the stretch from the second conserved V-encoded cysteine up to the conserved J-encoded phenylalanine. Sequences without an unambiguous match to a single V gene segment were excluded from the earlier analysis of a few hundred of the donors. In an earlier analysis of 587 of the donors, V segments were called functional above 56.7% productive rearrangements and were called segregating when the between-donor standard deviation exceeded 5%. A statistical classification framework was built for diagnosing cytomegalovirus status from the catalog of TCR beta chain sequences. A later analysis assigned V and J genes by comparing TCR nucleotide sequences with IMGT/GENE-DB human TR gene sequences. In a later analysis, CDR3 sequences and most-parsimonious VDJ recombination scenarios were assigned using the TCRdist pipeline. In a later analysis, each TCR beta chain was defined by its CDR3 amino acid sequence together with its V-gene family, and reads without a unique V-gene family were excluded. In a later analysis, fewer than 650 highly shared, low-generation-probability nucleotide sequences were removed to address suspected cross-contamination and a sequencing artifact. A later analysis calculated a clonal expansion index for each public chain from normalized within-repertoire ranks of inferred template counts. A later analysis computed generation probabilities with a VDJ recombination model fitted to out-of-frame rearrangements, and checked the results against IGoR. In a later analysis, TCR-TCR, TCR-HLA and TCR-CMV co-occurrence was scored with hypergeometric tests, and a repertoire-size bias correction was applied to TCR pairs. A later analysis estimated false discovery rates by permuting HLA or CMV assignments 20 times. A later analysis grouped co-occurring TCRs with DBSCAN, adding TCRdist sequence similarity when clustering within HLA-allele-positive subsets. Co-occurrence clustering excluded repertoires with fewer than 30,000 or more than 120,000 public chains, plus five with anomalous nucleotide sharing. Held by TCRdb, this immuneACCESS table contains in-frame sequences only and omits some clones. Under half of the omission traces to an unresolved V gene where checked; the cause of the rest is unknown. V, J and clone size are those of that table, while D and trimming were read from the DNA. This sample holds about 170,000 clones; around 86% were observed only once. Over 2% of the sample goes to the ten largest clones.

The chain couples TRBV18 to TRBJ2-3, with 7 junctional bases fitting TRBD2. The material sequenced was PBMCs. The receptor was isolated from a male donor in good health and CMV-seronegative. This receptor carries the CDR3 CASSPGRVTDTQYF. The DNA sequence reads TGTGCCAGCTCACCAGGGAGGGTCACAGATACGCAGTATTTT.